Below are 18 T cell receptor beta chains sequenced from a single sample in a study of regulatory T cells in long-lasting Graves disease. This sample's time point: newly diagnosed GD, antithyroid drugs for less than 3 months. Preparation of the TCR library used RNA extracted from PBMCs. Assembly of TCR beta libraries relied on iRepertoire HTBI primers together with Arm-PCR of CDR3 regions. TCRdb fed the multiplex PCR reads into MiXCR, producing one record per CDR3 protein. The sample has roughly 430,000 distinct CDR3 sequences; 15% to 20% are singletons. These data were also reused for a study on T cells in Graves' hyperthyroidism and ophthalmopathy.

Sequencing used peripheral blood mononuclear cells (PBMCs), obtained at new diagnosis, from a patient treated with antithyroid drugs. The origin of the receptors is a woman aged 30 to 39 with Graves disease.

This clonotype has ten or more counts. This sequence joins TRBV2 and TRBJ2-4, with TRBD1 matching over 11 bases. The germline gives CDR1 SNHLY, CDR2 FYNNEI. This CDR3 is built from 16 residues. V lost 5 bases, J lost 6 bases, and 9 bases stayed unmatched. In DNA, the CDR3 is TGTGCCAGCAGTCCCGGGACAGGGGGGACGGGAAACATTCAGTACTTC. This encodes CASSPGTGGTGNIQYF.

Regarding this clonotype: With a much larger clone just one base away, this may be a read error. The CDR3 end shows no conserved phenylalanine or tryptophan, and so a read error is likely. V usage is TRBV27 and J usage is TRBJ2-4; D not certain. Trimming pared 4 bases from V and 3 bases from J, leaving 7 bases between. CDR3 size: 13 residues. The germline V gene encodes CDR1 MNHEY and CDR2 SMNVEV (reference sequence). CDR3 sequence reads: CASSSGSKNIQYS. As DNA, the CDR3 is TGTGCCAGCAGTTCCGGCAGCAAAAACATTCAGTACTCC.

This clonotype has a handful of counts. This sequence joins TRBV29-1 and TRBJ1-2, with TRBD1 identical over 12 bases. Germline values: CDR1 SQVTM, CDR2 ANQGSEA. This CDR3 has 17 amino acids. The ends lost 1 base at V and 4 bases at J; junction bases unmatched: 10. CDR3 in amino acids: CSVEGGVGQGATYGYTF. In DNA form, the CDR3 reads TGCAGCGTTGAAGGAGGGGTGGGACAGGGGGCGACCTATGGCTACACCTTC.

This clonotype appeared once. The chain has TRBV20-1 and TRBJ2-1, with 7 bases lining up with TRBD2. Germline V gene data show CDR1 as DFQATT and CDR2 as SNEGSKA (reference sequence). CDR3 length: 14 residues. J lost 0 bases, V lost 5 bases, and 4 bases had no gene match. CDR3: CSAVRGDSYNEQFF. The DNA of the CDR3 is TGCAGTGCTGTACGGGGGGACTCCTACAATGAGCAGTTCTTC.

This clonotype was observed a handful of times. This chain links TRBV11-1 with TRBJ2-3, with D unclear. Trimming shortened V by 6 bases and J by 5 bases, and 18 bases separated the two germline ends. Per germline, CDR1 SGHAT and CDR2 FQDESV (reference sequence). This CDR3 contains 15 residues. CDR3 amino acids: CASSHQDPRGDTQYF. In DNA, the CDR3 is TGTGCCAGCAGTCATCAGGACCCTAGAGGAGATACGCAGTATTTT.

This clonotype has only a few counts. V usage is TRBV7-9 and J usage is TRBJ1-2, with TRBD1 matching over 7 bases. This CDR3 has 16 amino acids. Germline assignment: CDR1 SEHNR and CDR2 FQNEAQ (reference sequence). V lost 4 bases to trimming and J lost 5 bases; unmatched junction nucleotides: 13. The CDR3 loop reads CASSSFLLRQGYGYTF. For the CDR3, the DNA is TGTGCCAGCAGCTCCTTCCTCCTAAGACAGGGATATGGCTACACCTTC.

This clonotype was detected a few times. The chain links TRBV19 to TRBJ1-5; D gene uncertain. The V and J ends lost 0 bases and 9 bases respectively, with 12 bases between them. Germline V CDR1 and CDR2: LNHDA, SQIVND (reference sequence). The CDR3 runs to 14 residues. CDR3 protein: CASSIDGLSWPQHF. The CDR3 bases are TGTGCCAGTAGTATAGATGGGCTGTCATGGCCCCAGCATTTT. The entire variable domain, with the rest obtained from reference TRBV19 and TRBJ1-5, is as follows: DGGITQSPKYLFRKEGQNVTLSCEQNLNHDAMYWYRQDPGQGLRLIYYSQIVNDFQKGDIAEGYSVSREKKESFPLTVTSAQKNPTAFYLCASSIDGLSWPQHFGDGTRLSIL.

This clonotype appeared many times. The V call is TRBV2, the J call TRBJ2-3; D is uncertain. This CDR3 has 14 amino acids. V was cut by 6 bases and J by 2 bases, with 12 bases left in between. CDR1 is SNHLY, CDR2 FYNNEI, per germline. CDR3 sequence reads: CASREKRYTDTQYF. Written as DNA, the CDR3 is TGTGCCAGCAGGGAAAAGCGATACACAGATACGCAGTATTTT.

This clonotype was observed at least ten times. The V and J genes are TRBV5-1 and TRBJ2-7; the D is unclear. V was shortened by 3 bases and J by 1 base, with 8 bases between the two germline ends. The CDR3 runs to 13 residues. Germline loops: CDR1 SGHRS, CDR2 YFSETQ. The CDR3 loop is CASSYGLSYEQYF. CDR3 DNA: TGCGCCAGCAGCTATGGCCTTTCCTACGAGCAGTACTTC.

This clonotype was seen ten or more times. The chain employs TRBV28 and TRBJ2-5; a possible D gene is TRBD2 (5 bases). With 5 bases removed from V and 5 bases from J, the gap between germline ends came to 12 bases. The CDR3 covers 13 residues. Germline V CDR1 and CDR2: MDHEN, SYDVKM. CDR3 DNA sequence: TGTGCCAGCAGTCTAACTAGAGGCGAGACCCAGTACTTC. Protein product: CASSLTRGETQYF.

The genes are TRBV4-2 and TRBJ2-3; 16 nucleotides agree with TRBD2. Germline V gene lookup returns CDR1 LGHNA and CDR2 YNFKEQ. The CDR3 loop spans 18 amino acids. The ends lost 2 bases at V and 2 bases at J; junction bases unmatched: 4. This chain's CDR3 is CASSQRGTSGRVTDTQYF. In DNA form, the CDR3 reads TGTGCCAGCAGCCAAAGGGGGACTAGCGGGAGGGTCACAGATACGCAGTATTTT.

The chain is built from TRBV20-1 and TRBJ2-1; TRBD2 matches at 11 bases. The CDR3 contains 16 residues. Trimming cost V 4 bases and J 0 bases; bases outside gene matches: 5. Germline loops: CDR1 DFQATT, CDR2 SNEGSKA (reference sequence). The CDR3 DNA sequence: TGCAGTGCTAAGACTAGCGGGGCTAGCTCCTACAATGAGCAGTTCTTC. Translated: CSAKTSGASSYNEQFF.

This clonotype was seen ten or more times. Here the CDR3 DNA reads TGTGCCACCAGCACAAGACTAGCGGGACACTACGAGCAGTACTTC. Its translation: CATSTRLAGHYEQYF. This chain uses TRBV15 with TRBJ2-7; TRBD2 aligns across 11 bases. V dropped 4 bases and J dropped 3; count of bases not matched to a gene: 5. The CDR3 has 15 residues. Germline assignment: CDR1 LNHNV and CDR2 YYDKDF (reference sequence).

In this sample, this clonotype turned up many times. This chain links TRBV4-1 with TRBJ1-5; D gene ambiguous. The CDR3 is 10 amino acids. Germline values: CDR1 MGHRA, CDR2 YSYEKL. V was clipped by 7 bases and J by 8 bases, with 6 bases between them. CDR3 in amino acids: CASMREPQHF. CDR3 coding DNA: TGCGCCAGCATGAGGGAGCCCCAGCATTTT.

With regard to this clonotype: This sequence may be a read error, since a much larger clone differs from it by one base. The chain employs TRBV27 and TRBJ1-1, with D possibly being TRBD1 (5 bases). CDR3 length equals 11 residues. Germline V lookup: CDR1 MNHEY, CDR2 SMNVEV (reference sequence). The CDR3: CASRWGTEAYF. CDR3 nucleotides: TGTGCCAGCAGATGGGGGACTGAAGCTTACTTT.

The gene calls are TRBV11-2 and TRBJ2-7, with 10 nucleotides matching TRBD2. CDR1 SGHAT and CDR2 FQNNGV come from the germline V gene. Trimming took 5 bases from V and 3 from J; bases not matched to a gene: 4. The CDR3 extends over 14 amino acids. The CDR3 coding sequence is TGTGCCAGCAGCCTGACTAGCGGGTACTACGAGCAGTACTTC. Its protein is CASSLTSGYYEQYF.

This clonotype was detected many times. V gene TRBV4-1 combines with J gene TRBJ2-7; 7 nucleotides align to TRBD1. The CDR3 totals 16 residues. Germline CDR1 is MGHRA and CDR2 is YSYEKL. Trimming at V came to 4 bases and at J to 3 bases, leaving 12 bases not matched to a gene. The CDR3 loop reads CASSLGTGVWRYEQYF. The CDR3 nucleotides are TGCGCCAGCAGCCTTGGAACAGGGGTATGGCGCTACGAGCAGTACTTC.

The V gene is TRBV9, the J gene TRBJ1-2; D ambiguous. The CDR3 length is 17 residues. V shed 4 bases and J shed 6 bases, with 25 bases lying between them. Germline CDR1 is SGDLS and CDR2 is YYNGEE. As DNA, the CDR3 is TGTGCCAGCAGCCTCCCAAGAGGTGGCTCCCCCAGCAATGGCTACACCTTC. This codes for CASSLPRGGSPSNGYTF.